One sample yielded the 26 T cell receptor beta chains listed below, sequenced in a study of shared clonotypes between healthy human individuals. TCRdb's copy holds only in-frame clones and misses some; the assay was immunoSEQ multiplex PCR. The sample records roughly 2 million clones, roughly 95% being singletons. Material: naive CD4+ T cells sorted from blood. Subset meaning: CD45RA+ positively selected. These receptor sequences come from a man younger than 35 in good health.

The chain couples TRBV6-1 to TRBJ2-7; tentatively, D is TRBD1 (6 bases). This CDR3 has 15 residues. CDR1 MNHNS and CDR2 SASEGT come from the germline V gene. The V gene lost 1 base and the J gene lost 2 bases, with 12 bases spanning the gap. CDR3 nucleotides: TGTGCCAGCAGTGAAGAGCCCAGGGGACCCTACGAGCAGTACTTC. This sequence encodes CASSEEPRGPYEQYF.

This chain connects TRBV7-4 to TRBJ1-5; D is unclear. This CDR3 has 11 residues. Germline CDR1 reads SGHVT; CDR2 reads SQSDAQ. Deletions cut 4 bases from V and 6 bases from J, with 4 bases between. This chain's CDR3 is CASSSLQPQHF. CDR3 in DNA: TGTGCCAGCAGCTCCCTTCAGCCCCAGCATTTT.

The chain carries TRBV27 and TRBJ2-3; 9 bases map to TRBD2. J was trimmed by 2 bases and V by 7 bases; bases with no gene match: 7. Germline lookup yields CDR1 MNHEY and CDR2 SMNVEV (reference sequence). The CDR3 runs 15 residues. Written as DNA, the CDR3 is TGTGCCAGCACCCTTAGCGGGGGACACACAGATACGCAGTATTTT. It is translated as CASTLSGGHTDTQYF.

This chain links TRBV2 with TRBJ2-7; TRBD1 matches at 8 bases. The V segment lost 0 bases and the J segment 0 bases; nucleotides outside the gene matches: 7. This CDR3 has 17 amino acids. Germline V lookup: CDR1 SNHLY, CDR2 FYNNEI. CDR3 amino acids: CASSEADQGALSYEQYF. The DNA for the CDR3 is TGTGCCAGCAGTGAAGCGGATCAGGGGGCTCTCTCCTACGAGCAGTACTTC.

The rearrangement joins TRBV4-2 to TRBJ1-5, with D uncertain. The germline V gene has CDR1 LGHNA and CDR2 YNFKEQ. The germline V and J ends were trimmed by 1 base and 2 bases, with 9 bases remaining between them. This CDR3 spans 15 amino acids. CDR3 in amino acids: CASSQGAAGNQPQHF. The CDR3 bases are TGTGCCAGCAGCCAAGGGGCCGCAGGCAATCAGCCCCAGCATTTT.

As concerns this clone: This sample includes further DNA sequences coding for the same CDR3. The V and J genes are TRBV6-5 and TRBJ2-7; D not certain. V was clipped by 9 bases and J by 3 bases, with 12 bases between them. The CDR3 sequence is 12 residues long. The germline gives CDR1 MNHEY, CDR2 SVGAGI. CDR3 region: CASSLTGYEQYF. CDR3 nucleotides: TGTGCCAGTTCTTTAACGGGCTACGAGCAGTACTTC.

The chain combines TRBV27 with TRBJ1-1, with D unresolved. This CDR3 has 15 amino acids. V was trimmed by 0 bases and J by 7 bases, leaving 15 bases between them. Germline CDR1 MNHEY, CDR2 SMNVEV (reference sequence). The CDR3 spells CASSLSALMPDEAFF. The CDR3 DNA follows: TGTGCCAGCAGTTTATCAGCCCTAATGCCCGATGAAGCTTTCTTT.

This chain connects TRBV4-1 to TRBJ1-4; no reliable D call. Germline V gives CDR1 MGHRA, CDR2 YSYEKL. V lost 6 bases, J lost 7 bases, and 12 bases lay in between. The CDR3 has 13 residues. The CDR3 sequence is CASSGGVSEKLFF. The CDR3 DNA follows: TGCGCCAGCAGTGGAGGTGTTAGTGAAAAACTGTTTTTT.

The rearrangement uses TRBV30 and TRBJ2-1, with 8 nucleotides matching TRBD2. J gave up 8 bases and V 2 bases, and 11 bases lay outside the gene matches. The CDR3 extends over 15 amino acids. CDR1 is GTSNPN and CDR2 is SVGIG in the germline V gene (reference sequence). The CDR3 DNA reads TGTGCCTGGAGTAATGGCGGGGGGCTTATGGATGAGCAGTTCTTC. It is translated as CAWSNGGGLMDEQFF.

The chain carries TRBV10-1 and TRBJ2-7; the D gene is possibly TRBD1 (6 bases). Per the germline V gene, CDR1 is WNHNN and CDR2 is SYGVQD (reference sequence). This CDR3 region has 15 residues. Trimming cost V 2 bases and J 2 bases, with 13 bases left between them. The CDR3 reads CASSEQAGAPYEQYF. DNA of the CDR3: TGCGCCAGCAGTGAGCAGGCAGGGGCTCCCTACGAGCAGTACTTC.

The V and J genes are TRBV27 and TRBJ1-2, with 8 nucleotides matching TRBD1. CDR3 size: 16 residues. J was trimmed by 6 bases and V by 5 bases; bases with no gene match: 14. Germline V gene lookup returns CDR1 MNHEY and CDR2 SMNVEV (reference sequence). The CDR3 protein is CASSPFFATGAHGYTF. DNA of the CDR3: TGTGCCAGCAGTCCATTTTTCGCGACAGGGGCCCATGGCTACACCTTC.

The genes are TRBV13 and TRBJ1-2; TRBD1 agrees at 7 bases. V lost 3 bases, J lost 8 bases, and 6 bases stayed unmatched. The CDR3 is 13 residues long. The germline gives CDR1 PRHDT, CDR2 FYEKMQ (reference sequence). DNA of the CDR3: TGTGCCAGCAGCTTTTCGGACAGGTACGGCTACACCTTC. This sequence encodes CASSFSDRYGYTF.

The V call is TRBV5-1, the J call TRBJ1-5, with D maybe TRBD1 (6 bases). From germline, CDR1 is SGHRS and CDR2 YFSETQ. Trimming shortened V by 2 bases and J by 3 bases, and 12 bases separated the two germline ends. The CDR3 has 15 residues. The CDR3 sequence: CASSLQGDINQPQHF. The CDR3 bases are TGCGCCAGCAGCTTACAGGGAGACATCAATCAGCCCCAGCATTTT.

This chain joins TRBV27 and TRBJ1-3, with 9 positions matching TRBD1. Germline CDR1 and CDR2: MNHEY and SMNVEV (reference sequence). The CDR3 runs 15 residues. V lost 5 bases, J lost 2 bases, and 4 bases stayed unmatched. The CDR3 bases are TGTGCCAGCAGTCCGGGGACAGGGCCTGGAAACACCATATATTTT. This encodes CASSPGTGPGNTIYF.

The chain carries TRBV27 and TRBJ2-3; D may be TRBD1 (6 bases). Germline V gene data show CDR1 as MNHEY and CDR2 as SMNVEV (reference sequence). With 2 bases removed from V and 2 bases from J, the gap between germline ends came to 11 bases. The CDR3 has 15 amino acids. CDR3 in amino acids: CASSLNGQITDTQYF. The CDR3 region has the DNA TGTGCCAGCAGTTTAAACGGACAGATCACAGATACGCAGTATTTT.

V gene TRBV5-1 combines with J gene TRBJ2-1; no clear D. The CDR3 totals 13 residues. V was cut by 7 bases and J by 6 bases, with 14 bases left in between. Per germline, CDR1 SGHRS and CDR2 YFSETQ. The CDR3 DNA follows: TGCGCCAGCGGCTGGCCATCCCCCAATGAGCAGTTCTTC. Amino acids: CASGWPSPNEQFF.

The chain combines TRBV4-2 with TRBJ2-3; 13 nucleotides align to TRBD2. V gave up 1 base and J gave up 6 bases; unmatched junction bases: 4. This CDR3 is built from 16 residues. Looked up from germline, CDR1 is LGHNA and CDR2 is YNFKEQ. CDR3 residues: CASSQGEGLAGDTQYF. Written as DNA, the CDR3 is TGTGCCAGCAGCCAAGGTGAGGGACTAGCGGGGGATACGCAGTATTTT.

J is TRBJ2-1 and V is TRBV7-6; the match to TRBD2 covers 12 bases. The CDR3 sequence is 16 residues long. The germline V gene has CDR1 SGHVS and CDR2 FNYEAQ. The V gene end was trimmed by 0 bases and the J gene end by 7 bases; junction bases not matched to a gene: 4. CDR3 nucleotide sequence: TGTGCCAGCAGCTTAGCGCTGGGGACTAGCGGGAATGAGCAGTTCTTC. It yields the protein CASSLALGTSGNEQFF.

The gene calls are TRBV7-9 and TRBJ2-3; unclear D gene. The germline V and J ends were trimmed by 5 bases and 3 bases, with 15 bases remaining between them. The CDR3 length is 15 residues. Germline-derived CDR1 and CDR2 are SEHNR and FQNEAQ (reference sequence). In DNA, the CDR3 is TGTGCCAGCAGCCCACCGGTTGGCAGTACAGATACGCAGTATTTT. Amino acids: CASSPPVGSTDTQYF.

The chain joins TRBV2 to TRBJ1-2; 7 positions match TRBD1. The CDR3 covers 12 residues. The junction had 2 bases not matched to a gene; V was cut back by 7 bases and J by 3 bases. CDR1 is SNHLY and CDR2 is FYNNEI in the germline V gene. The CDR3 nucleotides read TGTGCCAGCATCCAGGGGGACTATGGCTACACCTTC. It yields the protein CASIQGDYGYTF.

As regards this clone: At the DNA level, this CDR3 is encoded by other sequences in the same sample as well. This CDR3 reads CASSMGRGREKLFF. The CDR3 nucleotides read TGTGCCAGTAGTATGGGCAGGGGGCGCGAAAAACTGTTTTTT. This sequence joins TRBV19 and TRBJ1-4; 8 nucleotides agree with TRBD1. Germline CDR1 is LNHDA and CDR2 is SQIVND (reference sequence). V lost 3 bases and J lost 8; bases outside the gene matches: 5. The CDR3 spans 14 residues.

The CDR3 coding sequence is TGTGCCAGCAGCTCCGGGACAGGGCGCTACGAGCAGTACTTC. Protein product: CASSSGTGRYEQYF. The chain is built from TRBV7-2 and TRBJ2-7; 9 nucleotides match TRBD1. Germline lookup yields CDR1 SGHTA and CDR2 FQGNSA. The V gene end was trimmed by 4 bases and the J gene end by 3 bases; junction bases not matched to a gene: 4. The CDR3 has 14 amino acids. Looking up the rest from reference TRBV7-2 and TRBJ2-7 gives the full variable domain: GAGVSQSPSNKVTEKGKDVELRCDPISGHTALYWYRQSLGQGLEFLIYFQGNSAPDKSGLPSDRFSAERTGGSVSTLTIQRTQQEDSAVYLCASSSGTGRYEQYFGPGTRLTVT.

V usage is TRBV28 and J usage is TRBJ1-5; D gene uncertain. Germline V gene lookup returns CDR1 MDHEN and CDR2 SYDVKM. The CDR3 extends over 16 amino acids. Trimming removed 3 bases from V and 2 bases from J, with 14 bases in between. The CDR3 DNA reads TGTGCCAGCAGTTTGGTTGGGGTGAGTGGCAATCAGCCCCAGCATTTT. It translates to CASSLVGVSGNQPQHF.

The chain uses TRBV2 and TRBJ2-7; tentative D call: TRBD2 (6 bases). The CDR3 consists of 14 residues. V shed 7 bases and J shed 2 bases, with 15 bases lying between them. Germline CDR1 is SNHLY and CDR2 is FYNNEI. DNA of the CDR3: TGTGCCAGCACCGAAGGGCTAGCGACCTACGAGCAGTACTTC. Encoded protein: CASTEGLATYEQYF.

The chain is built from TRBV9 and TRBJ2-3, with D tentatively TRBD2 (6 bases). V lost 3 bases to trimming and J lost 6 bases, with 17 bases between them. This CDR3 is 15 amino acids long. CDR1 is SGDLS, CDR2 YYNGEE, per germline. This CDR3 is CASSGAGRPADTQYF. CDR3 sequence (DNA): TGTGCCAGCAGCGGTGCGGGGCGACCCGCGGATACGCAGTATTTT.

J is TRBJ2-7 and V is TRBV5-8, with D perhaps matching TRBD1 (5 bases). CDR1 and CDR2 from the germline V gene are SGHTS and YDEGEE. CDR3 length: 14 residues. V was pared by 2 bases and J by 3 bases, with 12 bases between. This CDR3 is CASSLGPGNYEQYF. The CDR3 DNA reads as TGTGCCAGCAGCTTAGGTCCAGGGAACTACGAGCAGTACTTC.